This TCR beta chain was obtained from a study of T cell responses to AZD1222 COVID-19 vaccine. Assay used: immunoSEQ multiplex PCR; TCRdb lists only in-frame clones, some missing. The profile shows about 120,000 clones, about 90% of them singletons. Study observations and caveats: Across spike, vaccine-associated CD4 TCRs were found, dominant at 160-218 and 743-854. The breadth and depth of Spike-specific TCRs increased once two AZD1222 doses had been given. Only a handful of people who got AZD1222 tested seropositive at baseline. Reports say nearly half of spike-specific TCRs go after unmutated variant regions.

The germline V gene has CDR1 SGHDN and CDR2 FVKESK. The CDR3 spans 15 residues. The germline V and J ends were trimmed by 0 bases and 0 bases, with 8 bases remaining between them. This clone was seen once. What it binds is not known. The TCR was taken from an adult in good health. This chain links TRBV14 with TRBJ1-2; D is unclear. The starting material was peripheral blood, obtained on day 0 of AZD1222 vaccination. The CDR3 region is CASSQELSANYGYTF. The CDR3 bases are TGTGCCAGCAGCCAAGAGTTATCGGCTAACTATGGCTACACCTTC. Together with reference TRBV14 and TRBJ1-2, the CDR3 gives the full variable domain: EAGVTQFPSHSVIEKGQTVTLRCDPISGHDNLYWYRRVMGKEIKFLLHFVKESKQDESGMPNNRFLAERTGGTYSTLKVQPAELEDSGVYFCASSQELSANYGYTFGSGTRLTVV.